One and the same sample provided the 23 T cell receptor beta chains below, sequenced in a study of post-analysis software for immune sequencing data. Included in the TCR beta cDNA libraries were unique molecular identifiers. TCRdb reprocessed the PCR reads via MiXCR and lists one record per CDR3 protein. This table holds 250,000 to 300,000 distinct CDR3 sequences, roughly a third found once. Which antigens these TCRs recognize remains unknown. Overall study results and limits: Elevated frequency relative to controls characterized a handful of TRBV segments in patients, TRBV5-6, TRBV5-1 and TRBV20-1 among them.

Sequencing was done on a sample of blood. The receptors stem from a girl between 10 and 17 years old with multiple sclerosis.

The rearrangement joins TRBV12-3 or TRBV12-4 to TRBJ1-3; maybe TRBD1 (6 bases). V lost 7 bases to trimming and J lost 0 bases, with 13 bases between them. This CDR3 spans 15 amino acids. The CDR3: CASNPGVPSGNTIYF. As DNA, the CDR3 is TGTGCCAGCAACCCAGGGGTACCCTCTGGAAACACCATATATTTT.

Remarks on this clonotype: A much larger clone lies one base from this, so it may be a read error. The rearrangement uses TRBV11-2 and TRBJ2-5, with 7 positions matching TRBD1. CDR1 and CDR2 from the germline V gene are SGHAT and FQNNGV. The CDR3 runs to 13 residues. The CDR3, as DNA: TGTGCCAGCCGACACAGGGGCCAAGAGCCCCAGTACTTC. Amino acids: CASRHRGQEPQYF.

The sample holds many counts of this clonotype. The V call is TRBV5-1, the J call TRBJ1-6; D remains unclear. V gave up 2 bases and J gave up 8 bases, with 2 bases separating them. The CDR3 runs 11 residues. The germline gives CDR1 SGHRS, CDR2 YFSETQ. CDR3 coding DNA: TGCGCCAGCAGCTTCGATTCACCCCTCCACTTT. This codes for CASSFDSPLHF.

A note on this clonotype: This may stem from a read error, because a much larger clone lies one nucleotide away. V and J are TRBV28 and TRBJ2-5; 7 nucleotides line up with TRBD2. The V gene's germline CDR1 is MDHEN and CDR2 SYDVKM. The CDR3 length is 13 residues. CDR3 residues: CTSSFSAGETQYF. CDR3 coding DNA: TGTACCAGCAGCTTCTCAGCGGGGGAGACCCAGTACTTC. Complete variable domain (other parts from reference TRBV28 and TRBJ2-5): DVKVTQSSRYLVKRTGEKVFLECVQDMDHENMFWYRQDPGLGLRLIYFSYDVKMKEKGDIPEGYSVSREKKERFSLILESASTNQTSMYLCTSSFSAGETQYFGPGTRLLVL.

V gene TRBV5-1 combines with J gene TRBJ1-3, with D uncertain. V gave up 0 bases and J gave up 3 bases, with 4 bases separating them. Germline assignment: CDR1 SGHRS and CDR2 YFSETQ. This CDR3 is 13 amino acids long. As DNA, the CDR3 is TGCGCCAGCAGCTTGGTCGGTGGAAACACCATATATTTT. Its protein is CASSLVGGNTIYF. Full variable domain (outside the CDR3, taken from reference TRBV5-1 and TRBJ1-3): KAGVTQTPRYLIKTRGQQVTLSCSPISGHRSVSWYQQTPGQGLQFLFEYFSETQRNKGNFPGRFSGRQFSNSRSEMNVSTLELGDSALYLCASSLVGGNTIYFGEGSWLTVV.

This clonotype was found many times. The junction and the germline gene differ at one end; a read error may be behind it. This chain connects TRBV7-8 to TRBJ2-3, with D possibly being TRBD2 (6 bases). Germline assignment: CDR1 SGHVS and CDR2 FQNEAQ. This CDR3 region has 13 residues. The CDR3, as DNA: TGTGCCAGCAGCCTAGCGCGAACAGATACGCAGTATTTT. It codes for CASSLARTDTQYF.

The V gene is TRBV6-5, the J gene TRBJ2-1; D is ambiguous. The CDR3 is made up of 11 amino acids. The V end lost 9 bases, the J end lost 9 bases, and 12 bases lay between the germline ends. The germline V gene has CDR1 MNHEY and CDR2 SVGAGI. The DNA for the CDR3 is TGTGCCAGTGCCCGACTGGGTGAGCAGTTCTTC. Translating it yields CASARLGEQFF.

Points on this clonotype: It may be a read error: a sequence one base away is much more abundant. CDR3 region: CATSDPSGGHEQYF. CDR3 nucleotide sequence: TGTGCCACCAGTGACCCGTCCGGGGGGCATGAGCAGTACTTC. The chain combines TRBV24-1 with TRBJ2-7; TRBD2 is a possible D gene (7 bases). In germline, CDR1 is KGHDR, CDR2 SFDVKD. The length of the CDR3 is 14 residues. Trimming stripped 4 bases from V and 7 bases from J, with 16 bases between.

This clonotype turned up a few times. The V gene is TRBV4-1, the J gene TRBJ1-1; D remains unclear. V lost 0 bases and J lost 8, with 19 bases in between. The germline V gene has CDR1 MGHRA and CDR2 YSYEKL. The CDR3 totals 16 residues. The CDR3 reads CASSQDGYPTLAEAFF. CDR3 nucleotides: TGCGCCAGCAGCCAAGATGGGTACCCCACCCTGGCCGAAGCTTTCTTT.

This chain links TRBV7-9 with TRBJ1-1; D is possibly TRBD1 (6 bases). Germline CDR1 reads SEHNR; CDR2 reads FQNEAQ (reference sequence). The ends were cut back, 4 bases at V and 1 base at J, with 13 bases in the middle. The CDR3 is made up of 15 amino acids. CDR3 coding DNA: TGTGCCAGCAGCTCCCTGGGGGCGGCGAACACTGAAGCTTTCTTT. It translates to CASSSLGAANTEAFF.

This clonotype was seen many times. The chain is built from TRBV29-1 and TRBJ1-1, with 9 bases that match TRBD1. The CDR3 is made up of 13 amino acids. The germline gives CDR1 SQVTM, CDR2 ANQGSEA. V lost 3 bases, J lost 8 bases, and 7 bases stayed unmatched. CDR3 loop: CSVEGRTGVEAFF. CDR3 bases: TGCAGCGTTGAGGGGAGGACAGGGGTAGAAGCTTTCTTT.

Ten or more counts support this clonotype. The rearrangement uses TRBV4-1 and TRBJ1-2; D is perhaps TRBD1 (5 bases). Trimming took 1 base from V and 8 from J, leaving 11 bases between them. The length of the CDR3 is 13 residues. The V gene's germline CDR1 is MGHRA and CDR2 YSYEKL. As DNA, the CDR3 is TGCGCCAGCAGCCAAGGAGGGACTCGGGGCTACACCTTC. The encoded protein is CASSQGGTRGYTF.

Regarding this clonotype: Just one base apart from a much larger clone, this may be a read error. The rearrangement links TRBV11-2 to TRBJ2-7, with no clear D. CDR1 SGHAT and CDR2 FQNNGV come from the germline V gene. V was trimmed by 0 bases and J by 7 bases, leaving 10 bases between them. The CDR3 runs to 13 residues. CDR3 sequence (DNA): TGTGCCAGCAGCTTAGATCATGTGGATGAGCAGTACTTC. Encoded protein: CASSLDHVDEQYF.

About this clonotype: This sequence may be a read error, since a much larger clone differs from it by one base. V usage is TRBV29-1 and J usage is TRBJ2-2; the D gene is possibly TRBD2 (6 bases). Looked up from germline, CDR1 is SQVTM and CDR2 is ANQGSEA. With 7 bases removed from V and 1 base from J, the gap between germline ends came to 13 bases. The CDR3 covers 14 residues. CDR3 in amino acids: CSGSRDWNTGELFF. CDR3 DNA: TGCAGCGGAAGCCGGGACTGGAACACCGGGGAGCTGTTTTTT.

Ten or more counts support this clonotype. The rearrangement joins TRBV6-1 to TRBJ2-1; D unclear. Germline CDR1 reads MNHNS; CDR2 reads SASEGT. Trimming shortened V by 4 bases and J by 5 bases, and 9 bases separated the two germline ends. The CDR3 has 13 residues. The DNA for the CDR3 is TGTGCCAGCAGTGGCCAGTGGCACAATGAGCAGTTCTTC. Residues: CASSGQWHNEQFF.

About this clonotype: A much larger clone lies one base from this, so it may be a read error. This chain joins TRBV7-9 and TRBJ1-1; 9 nucleotides align to TRBD1. Germline V gene data show CDR1 as SEHNR and CDR2 as FQNEAQ (reference sequence). CDR3 length equals 13 residues. The CDR3 sequence is CAGSSTGGTEAFF. The CDR3 bases are TGTGCCGGCAGCTCGACAGGGGGGACTGAAGCTTTCTTT.

V gene TRBV7-2 combines with J gene TRBJ2-2, with D tentatively TRBD2 (6 bases). Germline V gene data show CDR1 as SGHTA and CDR2 as FQGNSA. This CDR3 region has 16 residues. Trimming left V 5 bases short and J 5 bases short, with 18 bases between. The DNA of the CDR3 is TGTGCCAGCAGCCGGTCGAGGGAGGCGGGGACCGGGGAGCTGTTTTTT. Encoded protein: CASSRSREAGTGELFF.

This clonotype was observed a handful of times. This chain joins TRBV4-3 and TRBJ2-7, with a tentative D call TRBD2 (5 bases). The V gene's germline CDR1 is LGHNA and CDR2 YSLEER. V dropped 0 bases and J dropped 3 bases, with 12 bases sitting between them. This CDR3 region has 15 residues. The CDR3 region is CASSQERELGYEQYF. The CDR3 DNA reads TGCGCCAGCAGCCAAGAAAGGGAGTTAGGCTACGAGCAGTACTTC.

V gene TRBV27 combines with J gene TRBJ1-2; the D is unclear. The CDR3 spans 14 residues. CDR1 is MNHEY and CDR2 is SMNVEV in the germline V gene (reference sequence). V gave up 0 bases and J gave up 7 bases, with 12 bases separating them. CDR3 sequence: CASSLSSGVLGYTF. The DNA of the CDR3 is TGTGCCAGCAGTTTATCATCCGGGGTCCTTGGCTACACCTTC.

This clonotype was picked up many times. The rearrangement uses TRBV2 and TRBJ2-5; D call uncertain. The germline V and J ends were trimmed by 7 bases and 5 bases, with 17 bases remaining between them. CDR3 size: 14 residues. Germline-derived CDR1 and CDR2 are SNHLY and FYNNEI. CDR3 protein: CASNNQLPGETQYF. The CDR3 DNA follows: TGTGCCAGCAACAACCAGCTGCCTGGTGAGACCCAGTACTTC.

The V call is TRBV20-1, the J call TRBJ1-1, with D maybe TRBD1 (6 bases). Trimming left V 1 base short and J 1 base short, with 13 bases between. From germline, CDR1 is DFQATT and CDR2 SNEGSKA (reference sequence). The CDR3 covers 15 residues. The chain's CDR3 is CSARGMGGGNTEAFF. The CDR3 region has the DNA TGCAGTGCTAGAGGAATGGGGGGCGGGAACACTGAAGCTTTCTTT.

Comments on this clonotype: This clone may be a read error of a much larger clone one base away. The chain carries TRBV7-2 and TRBJ1-1; 8 bases agree with TRBD1. V dropped 5 bases and J dropped 4; count of bases not matched to a gene: 9. This CDR3 is 15 amino acids long. The germline V gene has CDR1 SGHTA and CDR2 FQGNSA. In DNA, the CDR3 is TGTGCCAGCAGCCGCAGGACAGGGTTGAGCACTGAAGCTTTCTTT. As protein: CASSRRTGLSTEAFF.

The chain combines TRBV4-3 with TRBJ2-7; D remains ambiguous. CDR3 length: 14 residues. With 0 bases removed from V and 7 bases from J, the gap between germline ends came to 13 bases. Germline assignment: CDR1 LGHNA and CDR2 YSLEER. CDR3 sequence: CASSQERLNWEQYF. The CDR3 DNA sequence: TGCGCCAGCAGCCAAGAGAGACTCAACTGGGAGCAGTACTTC.